This is a list of T cell receptor beta chains from one sample in a study of T-cell reconstitution after alpha-beta-depleted transplantation in children. MiXCR, applied by TCRdb to the PCR reads, yields one record per CDR3 protein. The sample contains about 980,000 distinct CDR3 sequences, about 31% of which appear only once. The sequencing here drew on PBMCs, mostly from graft donor cells, taken 360 days after TCRalphabeta/CD19-depleted stem cell transplant. These receptors all come from a boy younger than two who had a stem cell transplant for SCID, so the T cells may come from the graft donor. Both conserved end residues are part of each CDR3. A D gene is named only where the DNA matches it firmly. The size entry is marked missing in some rows and otherwise reads once, few, many or a size class.

j_call	v_call	d_call	clone_size	cdr3_nt	cdr3_aa
TRBJ2-3	TRBV7-9	-	-	TGTGCCAGCAGTAACTTCCCAGATACGCAGTATTTT	CASSNFPDTQYF
TRBJ2-4	TRBV5-1	TRBD2	-	TGCGCCAGCAGCTTGGATGGGCGGGGGGCAGGCATTCAGTACTTC	CASSLDGRGAGIQYF
TRBJ2-3	TRBV7-6	TRBD2	few	TGTGCCAGCAGCTTAGAGGCAGCGGGGGGCGCAGATACGCAGTATTTT	CASSLEAAGGADTQYF
TRBJ2-1	TRBV20-1	TRBD2	few	TGCAGTGCCTATGTGGGACTAGCAGCTTTCTACAATGAGCAGTTCTTC	CSAYVGLAAFYNEQFF
TRBJ2-1	TRBV5-1	-	few	TGCGCCAGCGAGGGCGGTAGCTCCTACAATGAGCAGTTCTTC	CASEGGSSYNEQFF
TRBJ2-7	TRBV20-1	TRBD1	-	TGCAGTGCTAGAGTGGGGACAGGGTTCTCCGAGCAGTACTTC	CSARVGTGFSEQYF
TRBJ2-3	TRBV11-2	TRBD1	few	TGTGCCAGCAGCTTACAAGGGGGCCTGCGCACAGATACGCAGTATTTT	CASSLQGGLRTDTQYF
TRBJ2-6	TRBV20-1	-	-	TGCAGTGCTAGGGACGTAACCATGAGCGAATCTGGGGCCAACGTCCTGACTTTC	CSARDVTMSESGANVLTF
TRBJ2-1	TRBV4-2	TRBD2	-	TGTGCCAGCAGCCAAGTGTCAGCGGGGGGGTACAATGAGCAGTTCTTC	CASSQVSAGGYNEQFF
TRBJ1-2	TRBV7-2	-	-	TGTGCCAGCAGCTTAGTTTCGATGGGGAATGGCTACACCTTC	CASSLVSMGNGYTF
TRBJ2-1	TRBV7-2	-	once	TGTGCCAGCAGCTCCGATAGACAGGCGTACAATGAGCAGTTCTTC	CASSSDRQAYNEQFF
TRBJ1-1	TRBV12-3/TRBV12-4	-	few	TGTGCCAGCAGTTTCAGACCAGTGGCGAACACTGAAGCTTTCTTT	CASSFRPVANTEAFF
TRBJ2-5	TRBV5-1	TRBD2	few	TGCGCCAGTTCACCCGGACTAGCGGAGAAAGAGACCCAGTACTTC	CASSPGLAEKETQYF
TRBJ2-7	TRBV20-1	TRBD1	few	TGCAGTGCAAAAAGGACAGGTTCATCCGAGCAGTACTTC	CSAKRTGSSEQYF
TRBJ2-4	TRBV7-2	-	-	TGTGCCAGCAGTAAACGGGACACCCGAAACATTCAGTACTTC	CASSKRDTRNIQYF
TRBJ2-1	TRBV7-9	TRBD2	few	TGTGCCAGCAGCTTAGGGGCTAGCGGGGGAGTTGCTGAGCAGTTCTTC	CASSLGASGGVAEQFF
TRBJ2-2	TRBV29-1	-	-	TGCAGCGTTGGGACAGCGAACACCGGGGAGCTGTTTTTT	CSVGTANTGELFF
TRBJ2-1	TRBV20-1	-	-	TGCAGTGCTAGAGACCGACGGGGGAGCTCCTACAATGAGCAGTTCTTC	CSARDRRGSSYNEQFF
TRBJ2-1	TRBV20-1	TRBD2	-	TGCAGTGCTAGTACTAGCGGGGTCTTCGAGGACAATGAGCAGTTCTTC	CSASTSGVFEDNEQFF
TRBJ2-6	TRBV5-1	-	-	TGCGCCAGCAGCTACCTCGGGGGAAAAAGCTCTGGGGCCAACGTCCTGACTTTC	CASSYLGGKSSGANVLTF
TRBJ2-1	TRBV4-1	TRBD2	few	TGCGCCAGCAGCCAAGATCCTAGCGGGGGTTATGGGGATGAGCAGTTCTTC	CASSQDPSGGYGDEQFF
TRBJ1-5	TRBV20-1	-	-	TGCAGTGCTTCCCCGCGCGGCAATCAGCCCCAGCATTTT	CSASPRGNQPQHF
TRBJ2-2	TRBV10-2	TRBD2	-	TGCGCCAGCCTACGGCTAGCGGGAACCGGGGAGCTGTTTTTT	CASLRLAGTGELFF